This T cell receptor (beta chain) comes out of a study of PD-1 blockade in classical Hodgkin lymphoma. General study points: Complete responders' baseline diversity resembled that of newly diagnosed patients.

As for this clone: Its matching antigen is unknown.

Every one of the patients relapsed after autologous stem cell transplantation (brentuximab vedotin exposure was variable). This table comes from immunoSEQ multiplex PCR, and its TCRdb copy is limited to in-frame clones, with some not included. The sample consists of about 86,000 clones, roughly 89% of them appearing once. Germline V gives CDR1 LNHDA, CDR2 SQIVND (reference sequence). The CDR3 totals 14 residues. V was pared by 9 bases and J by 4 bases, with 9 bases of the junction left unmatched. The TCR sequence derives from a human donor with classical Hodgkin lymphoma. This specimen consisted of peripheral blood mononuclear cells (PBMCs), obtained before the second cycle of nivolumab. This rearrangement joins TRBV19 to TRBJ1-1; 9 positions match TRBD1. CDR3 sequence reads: CASTWDREITEAFF. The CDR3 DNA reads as TGTGCCAGCACCTGGGACAGGGAGATCACTGAAGCTTTCTTT.